The sequence of this T cell receptor (beta chain) was determined in a study of T cell repertoires in cytomegalovirus infection. Study details: Both CMV infection and a matching HLA type were indicated by public TCR beta signatures.

This clonotype was seen more than once but under ten times. The target antigen is unknown. TCRdb re-called the reads through MiXCR, storing one row per CDR3 protein. The sample has about 320,000 distinct CDR3 sequences; over 7.5% are singletons. Study observations and caveats: Identification of carriers of CMV plus the relevant HLA was achieved through cumulative public TCR beta family frequency. CMV-specific TCR beta clonotypes restricted by HLA-C were the ones dominating the ex vivo response.

The V and J ends lost 6 bases and 2 bases respectively, with 8 bases between them. CDR3 length: 14 residues. Germline CDR1 and CDR2: LNHDA and SQIVND (reference sequence). The TCR sequence derives from a human donor in good health (CMV status not recorded). Some clones in this sample may be carry-over from other donors' samples. Material for sequencing was PBMCs. The chain couples TRBV19 to TRBJ2-6; D is unresolved. This chain's CDR3 is CASRDTAGANVLTF. CDR3 nucleotide sequence: TGTGCCAGTAGGGATACCGCTGGGGCCAACGTCCTGACTTTC.